What follows are 31 T cell receptor beta chains derived from one specimen sequenced in a study of CD4 T cells in relation to SARS-CoV-2 and coronaviruses. TCRdb keeps only in-frame clones here, not all; method: immunoSEQ multiplex PCR. The top ten hold more than 6% of the sample, which has 38,000 or so clones, around 85% seen once. No antigen has been assigned to these receptors. The specimen sequenced was naive CD4+ T cells from PBMCs, cultured in vitro. Subset specified: naive CD4+ T cells isolated by negative enrichment. Every receptor here comes from an adult with COVID-19.

V and J are TRBV7-2 and TRBJ2-3; D unresolved. Germline V gives CDR1 SGHTA, CDR2 FQGNSA. The CDR3 spans 11 residues. The ends were cut back, 10 bases at V and 4 bases at J, with 9 bases in the middle. The DNA for the CDR3 is TGTGCCAATTTCCTAGCAGATACGCAGTATTTT. Amino acids: CANFLADTQYF.

V and J are TRBV30 and TRBJ2-1; 9 nucleotides line up with TRBD2. Germline V gives CDR1 GTSNPN, CDR2 SVGIG (reference sequence). V was clipped by 4 bases and J by 15 bases; unmatched bases: 10. This CDR3 contains 12 residues. This CDR3 is CAWTEGSGSRFF. CDR3 bases: TGTGCCTGGACCGAAGGTAGCGGGAGTAGGTTCTTC.

The chain combines TRBV6-2 or TRBV6-3 with TRBJ2-6; 8 positions agree with TRBD1. In germline, CDR1 is MNHEY, CDR2 SVGEGT. CDR3 size: 16 residues. V was clipped by 6 bases and J by 1 base; unmatched bases: 5. The chain's CDR3 is CASSNTGGSGANVLTF. The CDR3, as DNA: TGTGCCAGCAGCAACACAGGGGGTTCTGGGGCCAACGTCCTGACTTTC.

V usage is TRBV4-1 and J usage is TRBJ1-5; 9 bases fit TRBD1. The CDR3 covers 18 residues. V shed 1 base and J 2 bases; nucleotides not matched to a gene: 9. Germline-derived CDR1 and CDR2 are MGHRA and YSYEKL. The CDR3, as DNA: TGCGCCAGCAGCCAAGCTCCGGGACAGGGTGTCGGCAATCAGCCCCAGCATTTT. Protein product: CASSQAPGQGVGNQPQHF.

This clone was seen just once. The genes are TRBV24-1 and TRBJ2-5; 7 positions match TRBD2. The CDR3 sequence is 16 residues long. Germline V CDR1 and CDR2: KGHDR, SFDVKD. The trim removed 5 bases at V and 8 bases at J, leaving 16 bases unmatched. The CDR3 region has the DNA TGTGCCACCAGTGTTCGGCGGGAGTTACCAAGCTCTACCCAGTACTTC. It codes for CATSVRRELPSSTQYF.

V is TRBV21-1 and J is TRBJ2-1; the table's TRBD2 call for D was not verified on the DNA. TRBV21-1 is listed as a pseudogene. This CDR3 contains 15 residues. The CDR3 DNA follows: TGTGCCAGCAGGCCGGGACTAGCGGGAGGCAATGAGCAGTTCTTC. Protein sequence: CASRPGLAGGNEQFF.

The CDR3 is CASSQERLEAFF. CDR3 nucleotides: TGTGCCAGCAGCCAAGAAAGGCTTGAAGCTTTCTTT. V is TRBV7-9 and J is TRBJ1-1; no reliable D call. V was trimmed by 5 bases and J by 7 bases, leaving 11 bases between them. The germline V gene encodes CDR1 SEHNR and CDR2 FQNEAQ (reference sequence). There are 12 residues in the CDR3.

V usage is TRBV29-1 and J usage is TRBJ2-7, with 9 bases lining up with TRBD2. Looked up from germline, CDR1 is SQVTM and CDR2 is ANQGSEA. The ends lost 1 base at V and 3 bases at J; junction bases unmatched: 4. This CDR3 is 14 amino acids long. CDR3 nucleotides: TGCAGCGTTGAAGGGGGTAGCGGGAGCTACGAGCAGTACTTC. This codes for CSVEGGSGSYEQYF.

The J gene is TRBJ2-3, the V gene TRBV5-1; 8 bases are a match to TRBD2. Germline CDR1 SGHRS, CDR2 YFSETQ. Unmatched junction bases numbered 2, after V lost 4 bases and J lost 1 base. The CDR3 is 14 residues long. The CDR3 here is CASSETSGTDTQYF. CDR3 bases: TGCGCCAGCAGCGAGACTAGCGGCACAGATACGCAGTATTTT. The full variable domain, its missing parts supplied by reference TRBV5-1 and TRBJ2-3, is KAGVTQTPRYLIKTRGQQVTLSCSPISGHRSVSWYQQTPGQGLQFLFEYFSETQRNKGNFPGRFSGRQFSNSRSEMNVSTLELGDSALYLCASSETSGTDTQYFGPGTRLTVL.

The J gene is TRBJ2-7, the V gene TRBV6-2 or TRBV6-3, with TRBD2 matching 14 bases. The ends lost 6 bases at V and 5 bases at J; junction bases unmatched: 6. This CDR3 spans 15 amino acids. Germline V gene data show CDR1 as MNHEY and CDR2 as SVGEGT. The CDR3 DNA sequence: TGTGCCAGCAGCCGGCCGGGACTAGCGGGGGACGAGCAGTACTTC. As protein: CASSRPGLAGDEQYF.

This chain joins TRBV5-1 and TRBJ2-5, with 8 bases lining up with TRBD1. CDR1 is SGHRS and CDR2 is YFSETQ in the germline V gene. The CDR3 runs to 17 residues. V lost 2 bases, J lost 1 base, and 10 bases stayed unmatched. This CDR3 reads CASSFPGGNNFQETQYF. DNA for the CDR3: TGCGCCAGCAGCTTTCCAGGGGGCAATAATTTCCAAGAGACCCAGTACTTC.

The genes are TRBV25-1 and TRBJ2-1; 9 bases match TRBD1. Germline CDR1 and CDR2: MGHDK and SYGVNS. This CDR3 spans 16 amino acids. The J segment lost 5 bases and the V segment lost 5 bases, leaving 10 bases of the junction unmatched. The CDR3 loop is CASSRGGTGFDNEQFF. CDR3 nucleotides: TGTGCCAGCAGTCGAGGGGGGACAGGGTTTGACAATGAGCAGTTCTTC. Filled out from reference TRBV25-1 and TRBJ2-1, the complete variable domain reads EADIYQTPRYLVIGTGKKITLECSQTMGHDKMYWYQQDPGMELHLIHYSYGVNSTEKGDLSSESTVSRIRTEHFPLTLESARPSHTSQYLCASSRGGTGFDNEQFFGPGTRLTVL.

This chain joins TRBV28 and TRBJ2-1; D gene ambiguous. The CDR3 sequence is 12 residues long. V was trimmed by 3 bases and J by 5 bases, leaving 5 bases between them. In germline, CDR1 is MDHEN, CDR2 SYDVKM. The CDR3 region is CASSFYNNEQFF. CDR3 bases: TGTGCCAGCAGTTTCTACAACAATGAGCAGTTCTTC.

A single count supports this clone. The genes are TRBV4-1 and TRBJ2-7; a possible D gene is TRBD1 (6 bases). Germline V gives CDR1 MGHRA, CDR2 YSYEKL. This CDR3 is built from 12 residues. Trimming took off 9 bases at V and 6 bases at J, with 15 bases between the two ends. CDR3 in DNA: TGCGCCAGTGAAGGACAGCAGGGCGAGCAGTACTTC. Amino acids: CASEGQQGEQYF.

This chain links TRBV15 with TRBJ2-1; no definite D call. Germline loops: CDR1 LNHNV, CDR2 YYDKDF (reference sequence). Trimming took 0 bases from V and 8 from J, leaving 14 bases between them. The CDR3 sequence is 15 residues long. The CDR3 protein is CATSRDPVVTYEQFF. CDR3 nucleotide sequence: TGTGCCACCAGCAGAGATCCCGTGGTAACCTATGAGCAGTTCTTC.

J is TRBJ2-1 and V is TRBV27, with 14 bases matching TRBD2. V shed 6 bases and J 12 bases; nucleotides not matched to a gene: 16. This CDR3 spans 17 amino acids. Germline CDR1 is MNHEY and CDR2 is SMNVEV (reference sequence). The CDR3 here is CASSLRLGTSGRGLQFF. In nucleotides, the CDR3 is TGTGCCAGCAGCCTTAGGCTCGGGACTAGCGGGAGAGGTTTGCAGTTCTTC.

V usage is TRBV5-1 and J usage is TRBJ1-1; tentative D call: TRBD1 (6 bases). Looked up from germline, CDR1 is SGHRS and CDR2 is YFSETQ. This CDR3 is built from 12 residues. The V gene lost 4 bases and the J gene lost 7 bases, with 11 bases spanning the gap. The CDR3 reads CASSLNRDEAFF. CDR3 nucleotides: TGCGCCAGCAGCCTCAACAGGGATGAAGCTTTCTTT. Supplemented by reference TRBV5-1 and TRBJ1-1, the full variable domain reads KAGVTQTPRYLIKTRGQQVTLSCSPISGHRSVSWYQQTPGQGLQFLFEYFSETQRNKGNFPGRFSGRQFSNSRSEMNVSTLELGDSALYLCASSLNRDEAFFGQGTRLTVV.

J is TRBJ2-3 and V is TRBV11-2, with D unresolved. The V end lost 1 base, the J end lost 0 bases, and 11 bases lay between the germline ends. CDR1 and CDR2 (germline): SGHAT, FQNNGV. The CDR3 runs 16 residues. CDR3 DNA sequence: TGTGCCAGCAGCTTAGGGGTGCAGAGCAGCACAGATACGCAGTATTTT. Translating it yields CASSLGVQSSTDTQYF.

The V call is TRBV6-1, the J call TRBJ1-5, with D possibly being TRBD1 (6 bases). Germline-derived CDR1 and CDR2 are MNHNS and SASEGT. This CDR3 region has 15 residues. V was cut by 0 bases and J by 6 bases, with 12 bases left in between. The CDR3 reads CASSEAIRGPQPQHF. Written as DNA, the CDR3 is TGTGCCAGCAGTGAAGCTATCAGGGGTCCTCAGCCCCAGCATTTT.

The chain has TRBV4-1 and TRBJ2-2, with D hard to call. Per germline, CDR1 MGHRA and CDR2 YSYEKL. The CDR3 length is 15 residues. The V and J ends lost 4 bases and 5 bases respectively, with 14 bases between them. For the CDR3, the DNA is TGCGCCAGCAGCCTGACTTCACCCAGGACCGGGGAGCTGTTTTTT. Translating gives CASSLTSPRTGELFF.

The chain links TRBV5-5 to TRBJ2-3; 7 nucleotides line up with TRBD2. Per the germline V gene, CDR1 is SGHKS and CDR2 is YYEKEE (reference sequence). V lost 1 base to trimming and J lost 6 bases; unmatched junction nucleotides: 5. There are 14 residues in the CDR3. The chain's CDR3 is CASSLMAGVDTQYF. In DNA, the CDR3 is TGTGCCAGCAGCTTGATGGCGGGAGTTGATACGCAGTATTTT. The full variable domain, rest sourced from reference TRBV5-5 and TRBJ2-3, is DAGVTQSPTHLIKTRGQQVTLRCSPISGHKSVSWYQQVLGQGPQFIFQYYEKEERGRGNFPDRFSARQFPNYSSELNVNALLLGDSALYLCASSLMAGVDTQYFGPGTRLTVL.

J is TRBJ2-3 and V is TRBV10-3; 11 bases line up with TRBD1. The V gene end was trimmed by 4 bases and the J gene end by 6 bases; junction bases not matched to a gene: 6. Germline CDR1 ENHRY, CDR2 SYGVKD. This CDR3 is built from 15 residues. The CDR3: CAISGTGGAFDTQYF. For the CDR3, the DNA is TGTGCCATCAGTGGGACAGGGGGCGCTTTCGATACGCAGTATTTT.

V is TRBV13 and J is TRBJ1-6, with D perhaps TRBD1 (6 bases). CDR3 size: 16 residues. Germline lookup yields CDR1 PRHDT and CDR2 FYEKMQ (reference sequence). V lost 4 bases, J lost 3 bases, and 13 bases lay in between. Here the CDR3 reads CASSSGAFSYNSPLHF. The CDR3 coding sequence is TGTGCCAGCAGCTCGGGGGCGTTCAGCTATAATTCACCCCTCCACTTT. The whole variable domain, filled in from reference TRBV13 and TRBJ1-6, reads AAGVIQSPRHLIKEKRETATLKCYPIPRHDTVYWYQQGPGQDPQFLISFYEKMQSDKGSIPDRFSAQQFSDYHSELNMSSLELGDSALYFCASSSGAFSYNSPLHFGNGTRLTVT.

V usage is TRBV6-5 and J usage is TRBJ2-7; D is tentatively TRBD1 or TRBD2 (5 bases each). The V gene's germline CDR1 is MNHEY and CDR2 SVGAGI. This CDR3 comprises 15 residues. V dropped 5 bases and J dropped 2 bases, with 16 bases sitting between them. DNA for the CDR3: TGTGCCAGCAGTCGCCCCGGGGCGGGTCCCTACGAGCAGTACTTC. Its protein is CASSRPGAGPYEQYF.

The chain combines TRBV6-2 or TRBV6-3 with TRBJ2-3; 7 positions match TRBD2. Germline V gene data show CDR1 as MNHEY and CDR2 as SVGEGT. The CDR3 sequence is 14 residues long. V shed 5 bases and J 0 bases; nucleotides not matched to a gene: 2. The chain's CDR3 is CASSVSGSTDTQYF. The CDR3 DNA reads TGTGCCAGCAGTGTTAGCGGGAGCACAGATACGCAGTATTTT.

The chain employs TRBV7-3 and TRBJ2-2; no definite D call. From germline, CDR1 is SGHTA and CDR2 FQGTGA. This CDR3 comprises 12 residues. V shed 1 base and J shed 6 bases, with 3 bases lying between them. DNA for the CDR3: TGTGCCAGCAGCTTAAATTCCGGGGAGCTGTTTTTT. Its protein is CASSLNSGELFF. The entire variable domain, with the rest obtained from reference TRBV7-3 and TRBJ2-2, is as follows: GAGVSQTPSNKVTEKGKYVELRCDPISGHTALYWYRQSLGQGPEFLIYFQGTGAADDSGLPNDRFFAVRPEGSVSTLKIQRTERGDSAVYLCASSLNSGELFFGEGSRLTVL.

The V gene is TRBV2, the J gene TRBJ2-1; D is unclear. The CDR3 sequence is 16 residues long. CDR1 and CDR2 from the germline V gene are SNHLY and FYNNEI. Trimming cost V 4 bases and J 3 bases, with 16 bases left between them. The CDR3 protein is CASSGGRSMVYNEQFF. The CDR3, as DNA: TGTGCCAGCAGTGGAGGACGGTCGATGGTCTACAATGAGCAGTTCTTC.

The rearrangement uses TRBV27 and TRBJ2-7; the D is unclear. V was trimmed by 4 bases and J by 7 bases, leaving 14 bases between them. Germline V gene lookup returns CDR1 MNHEY and CDR2 SMNVEV (reference sequence). The CDR3 sequence is 13 residues long. CDR3 DNA: TGTGCCAGCAGTTACAGCGATAGGGTGGAGCAGTACTTC. This translates into CASSYSDRVEQYF.

J is TRBJ2-3 and V is TRBV2; tentative D call: TRBD1 (6 bases). The germline V and J ends were trimmed by 3 bases and 5 bases, with 9 bases remaining between them. The germline CDR1 and CDR2 sequences are SNHLY and FYNNEI. The CDR3 spans 13 residues. The CDR3 DNA is TGTGCCAGCAGTGAGGGGGCGAAAGATACGCAGTATTTT. Encoded protein: CASSEGAKDTQYF.

The rearrangement uses TRBV30 and TRBJ1-5; the D gene is possibly TRBD1 (6 bases). V was cut by 5 bases and J by 7 bases, with 21 bases left in between. CDR1 and CDR2 (germline): GTSNPN, SVGIG (reference sequence). This CDR3 is 15 amino acids long. CDR3 bases: TGTGCCTGGGGACCTGGACAGTTCCTGGGGCAGCCCCAGCATTTT. Translating it yields CAWGPGQFLGQPQHF. The entire variable domain, with the rest obtained from reference TRBV30 and TRBJ1-5, is as follows: SQTIHQWPATLVQPVGSPLSLECTVEGTSNPNLYWYRQAAGRGLQLLFYSVGIGQISSEVPQNLSASRPQDRQFILSSKKLLLSDSGFYLCAWGPGQFLGQPQHFGDGTRLSIL.

This clone was observed once. This chain uses TRBV3-1 (or the pseudogene TRBV3-2) with TRBJ1-2; tentative D call: TRBD1 (5 bases). Germline CDR1 and CDR2: LGHDT and YNNKEL (reference sequence). Trimming shortened V by 4 bases and J by 4 bases, and 10 bases separated the two germline ends. This CDR3 has 13 residues. The CDR3 DNA reads as TGTGCCAGCAGCCCGGGGACCTTCTATGGCTACACCTTC. Residues: CASSPGTFYGYTF.